This T cell receptor beta chain was documented in a study of cytomegalovirus exposure and HLA in healthy donors. CDR3 size: 15 residues. V shed 5 bases and J 2 bases; nucleotides not matched to a gene: 7. The germline CDR1 and CDR2 sequences are GTSNPN and SVGIG (reference sequence). Researchers ran the PCR with 60 Vbeta and 13 Jbeta primers. Sequencing used immunoSEQ multiplex PCR; TCRdb keeps in-frame clones, though not all of them. The sample has fewer than 250,000 clones, over 65% seen once. Study-wide results and limits: In a later analysis, the majority of CMV-associated beta chains seemingly showed HLA restriction. The authors considered a cluster of highly shared sequence variants likely to be a sequencing artifact.

Concerning this clone itself: Its target is not known.

The sample was PBMCs. The source is a human donor in good health. V is TRBV30 and J is TRBJ2-5; TRBD2 aligns across 11 bases. The chain's CDR3 is CAWARLAGRQETQYF. Written as DNA, the CDR3 is TGTGCCTGGGCCCGACTAGCGGGACGGCAAGAGACCCAGTACTTC.